The present T cell receptor beta chain was sequenced within a study of cytomegalovirus exposure and HLA in healthy donors. Primers for the PCR totalled 60 Vbeta and 13 Jbeta. Profiled with immunoSEQ multiplex PCR; TCRdb holds only in-frame clones, not every one. The sample includes roughly 100,000 clones, approximately 80% seen only once; the top ten take less than 0.95%. Trimming removed 2 bases from V and 4 bases from J; junction bases left unmatched: 4. In germline, CDR1 is SGHRS, CDR2 YFSETQ. The CDR3 totals 15 residues. This chain links TRBV5-1 with TRBJ2-1, with 9 positions matching TRBD2. The receptor was derived from a woman in her sixties or seventies in good health and CMV-seronegative. Sequenced sample: PBMCs. CDR3 protein: CASSLRRGGYNEQFF. DNA of the CDR3: TGCGCCAGCAGCTTACGGCGGGGGGGATACAATGAGCAGTTCTTC.